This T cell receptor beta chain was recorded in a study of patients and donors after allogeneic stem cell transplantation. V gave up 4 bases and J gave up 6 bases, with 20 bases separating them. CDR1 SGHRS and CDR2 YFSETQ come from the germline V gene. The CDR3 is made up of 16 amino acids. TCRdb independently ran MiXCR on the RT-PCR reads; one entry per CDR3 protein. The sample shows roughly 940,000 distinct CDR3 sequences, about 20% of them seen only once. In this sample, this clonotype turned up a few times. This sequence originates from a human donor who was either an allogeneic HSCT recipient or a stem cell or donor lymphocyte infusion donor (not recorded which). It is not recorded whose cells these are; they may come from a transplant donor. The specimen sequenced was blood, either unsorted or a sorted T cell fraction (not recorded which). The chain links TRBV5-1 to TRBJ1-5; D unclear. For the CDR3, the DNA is TGCGCCAGCAGCCCCCACAGTGGGGAAGAAGGTCAGCCCCAGCATTTT. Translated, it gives CASSPHSGEEGQPQHF.